The sequence of this TCR beta chain was determined in a study of cytomegalovirus exposure and HLA in healthy donors. Study summary: Earlier, 150 million to 200 million T cells were analyzed, and 90 million to 140 million unique TCR beta sequences were found among them.

13 Jbeta primers and 60 Vbeta primers were used for the PCR. The data were produced by immunoSEQ multiplex PCR, yet TCRdb's version contains in-frame clones alone and is incomplete. Of about 150,000 clones listed, around three quarters are singletons. The junction had 3 bases not matched to a gene; V was cut back by 5 bases and J by 0 bases. The CDR3 extends over 16 amino acids. Germline V gene data show CDR1 as LNHDA and CDR2 as SQIVND (reference sequence). This clone was counted only a few times. Material: PBMCs. This receptor was obtained from a woman in her forties or fifties in good health and CMV-seropositive. The chain links TRBV19 to TRBJ2-1, with 11 bases that match TRBD2. Here the CDR3 reads CASSPSGRSSYNEQFF. The CDR3 region has the DNA TGTGCCAGTAGTCCTAGCGGGAGGAGCTCCTACAATGAGCAGTTCTTC.